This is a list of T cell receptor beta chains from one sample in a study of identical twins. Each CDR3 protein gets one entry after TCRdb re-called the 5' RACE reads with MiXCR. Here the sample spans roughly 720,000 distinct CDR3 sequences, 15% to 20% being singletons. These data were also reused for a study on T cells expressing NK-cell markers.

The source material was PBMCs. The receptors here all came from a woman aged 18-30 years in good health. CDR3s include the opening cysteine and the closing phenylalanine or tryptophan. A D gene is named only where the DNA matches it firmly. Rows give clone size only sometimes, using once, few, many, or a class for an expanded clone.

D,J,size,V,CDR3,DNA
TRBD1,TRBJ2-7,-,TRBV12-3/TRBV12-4,CASSFWDQRDSPYEQYF,TGTGCCAGCAGTTTTTGGGACCAACGGGACAGCCCCTACGAGCAGTACTTC
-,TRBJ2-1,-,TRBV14,CASSSVSSYNEQFF,TGTGCCAGCAGTTCAGTTAGCTCCTACAATGAGCAGTTCTTC
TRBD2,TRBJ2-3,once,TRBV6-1,CASSELTSGTDTQNF,TGTGCCAGCAGTGAACTAACTAGCGGGACAGATACGCAGAATTTT
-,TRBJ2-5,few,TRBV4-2,CASSQDPGLETQYF,TGTGCCAGCAGCCAAGACCCGGGTTTGGAGACCCAGTACTTC
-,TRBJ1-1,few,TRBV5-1,CASKEPNTEAFF,TGCGCCAGCAAGGAACCGAACACTGAAGCTTTCTTT
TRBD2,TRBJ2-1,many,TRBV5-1,CASSGTSGVSYNEQFF,TGCGCCAGCAGCGGGACTAGCGGGGTGTCCTACAATGAGCAGTTCTTC
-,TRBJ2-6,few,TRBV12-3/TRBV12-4,CASSWGRVGPGANVLTF,TGTGCCAGCAGTTGGGGCAGGGTAGGGCCTGGGGCCAACGTCCTGACTTTC
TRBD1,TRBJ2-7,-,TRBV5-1,CASSGDRSSYEQYF,TGCGCCAGCAGTGGGGACAGGAGCTCCTACGAGCAGTACTTC
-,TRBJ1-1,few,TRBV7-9,CASSPIRAFNTEAFF,TGTGCCAGCAGCCCAATCCGGGCTTTCAACACTGAAGCTTTCTTT
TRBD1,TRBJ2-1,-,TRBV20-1,CSALGGTGINEQFF,TGCAGTGCTCTTGGAGGGACAGGGATCAATGAGCAGTTCTTC
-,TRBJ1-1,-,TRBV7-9,CASSLRGPEAFF,TGTGCCAGCAGCTTACGGGGGCCTGAAGCTTTCTTT
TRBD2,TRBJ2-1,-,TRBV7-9,CASSLRAGGYNEQFF,TGTGCCAGCAGCTTACGAGCGGGAGGATACAATGAGCAGTTCTTC
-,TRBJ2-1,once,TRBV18,CASSPPSGSSGEQFF,TGTGCCAGCTCACCGCCATCTGGGTCGTCGGGTGAGCAGTTCTTC
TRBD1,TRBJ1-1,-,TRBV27,CASISLYRGPNTEAFF,TGTGCCAGCATTTCGCTTTACAGGGGGCCGAACACTGAAGCTTTCTTT
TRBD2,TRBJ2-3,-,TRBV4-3,CASSQDSRGGSTDTQYF,TGCGCCAGCAGCCAAGATAGTCGGGGGGGAAGCACAGATACGCAGTATTTT